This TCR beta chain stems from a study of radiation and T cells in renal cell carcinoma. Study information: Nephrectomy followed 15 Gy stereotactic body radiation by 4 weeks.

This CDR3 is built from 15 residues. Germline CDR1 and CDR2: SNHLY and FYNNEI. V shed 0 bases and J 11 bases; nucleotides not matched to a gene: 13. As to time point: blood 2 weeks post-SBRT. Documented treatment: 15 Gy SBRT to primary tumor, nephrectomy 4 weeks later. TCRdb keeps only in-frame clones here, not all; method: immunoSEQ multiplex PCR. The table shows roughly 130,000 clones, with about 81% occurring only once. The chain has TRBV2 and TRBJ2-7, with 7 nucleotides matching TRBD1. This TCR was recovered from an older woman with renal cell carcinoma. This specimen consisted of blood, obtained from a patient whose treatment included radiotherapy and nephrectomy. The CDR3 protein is CASSEALGQASKKYF. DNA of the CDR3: TGTGCCAGCAGTGAAGCGCTTGGACAGGCGTCAAAGAAGTACTTC.